This TCR beta chain was obtained from a study of cytotoxic CD8 clonotypes in ibrutinib-treated CLL. The CDR3 totals 17 residues. CDR1 and CDR2 (germline): SGHDT, YYEEEE. V gave up 1 base and J gave up 4 bases, with 18 bases separating them. Clones were sequenced by immunoSEQ multiplex PCR, and TCRdb holds only the in-frame ones, with some missing. The sample includes some 92,000 clones, 70% to 80% of them seen just once. This material consisted of PBMCs, taken after 24 months of ibrutinib treatment. This chain links TRBV5-6 with TRBJ2-1; D is undetermined. The clonotype originates from a human donor with chronic lymphocytic leukemia. CDR3 in amino acids: CASSLQTATRSYNEQFF. The DNA of the CDR3 is TGTGCCAGCAGCTTGCAGACGGCAACCCGATCATACAATGAGCAGTTCTTC.